This paragraph reports one T cell receptor (beta chain). This record comes from a study of blood T cell repertoires in COVID-19. For the study at large: PBMCs, B-cell-depleted T cells, or T cells provided the cDNA or gDNA that made up the material.

Either two negative PCRs, clearance, or symptom resolution qualified Cohort 3 donors as recovered. V lost 4 bases and J lost 7; bases outside the gene matches: 7. Looked up from germline, CDR1 is KGHSH and CDR2 is LQKENI. This CDR3 has 14 amino acids. TCRdb's table, derived via immunoSEQ multiplex PCR, lists solely in-frame clones and lacks some. The repertoire holds a few hundred thousand clones, with approximately 89% as singletons. This clonotype originated in a woman in her 40s who had recovered from COVID-19. Sequencing was performed on PBMCs or T cells enriched from blood (not recorded which). The V gene is TRBV18, the J gene TRBJ2-1; TRBD1 matches at 7 bases. The CDR3 nucleotides are TGTGCCAGCTCACGGGCTAGCAGGGGGAATGAGCAGTTCTTC. This codes for CASSRASRGNEQFF.